The 3 T cell receptor beta chains presented below share a single source sample, sequenced in a study of T cell responses to AZD1222 COVID-19 vaccine. Sequencing used immunoSEQ multiplex PCR; TCRdb keeps in-frame clones, though not all of them. The sample gives 150,000 to 200,000 clones, over 80% of which show up once; more than 9% is in the top ten. The sample here was peripheral blood, taken on day 0 of AZD1222 vaccination. These receptors came from an adult in good health.

The table lists this clone with a few counts. J is TRBJ1-2 and V is TRBV18, with 11 bases that match TRBD1. Germline trimming cut 6 bases from V and 4 bases from J; bases unmatched to any gene: 10. There are 16 residues in the CDR3. Germline values: CDR1 KGHSH, CDR2 LQKENI. The CDR3: CASSRGQGAGGYGYTF. The CDR3 DNA sequence: TGTGCCAGCTCCCGCGGACAGGGGGCCGGTGGCTATGGCTACACCTTC.

V and J are TRBV6-6 and TRBJ2-2; D might be TRBD2 (6 bases). Trimming left V 5 bases short and J 1 base short, with 11 bases between. This CDR3 contains 15 residues. CDR1 is MNHNY, CDR2 SVGAGI, per germline (reference sequence). In DNA, the CDR3 is TGTGCCAGCAGTCCGGGACTCCTGAACACCGGGGAGCTGTTTTTT. Translation: CASSPGLLNTGELFF.

The V call is TRBV28, the J call TRBJ2-7; D possibly corresponds to TRBD2 (6 bases). The CDR3 consists of 14 residues. From germline, CDR1 is MDHEN and CDR2 SYDVKM. Trimming left V 3 bases short and J 3 bases short, with 12 bases between. CDR3 nucleotides: TGTGCCAGCAGTTTGTTCGGGAGCGTCTACGAGCAGTACTTC. It codes for CASSLFGSVYEQYF. Full variable domain (outside the CDR3, taken from reference TRBV28 and TRBJ2-7): DVKVTQSSRYLVKRTGEKVFLECVQDMDHENMFWYRQDPGLGLRLIYFSYDVKMKEKGDIPEGYSVSREKKERFSLILESASTNQTSMYLCASSLFGSVYEQYFGPGTRLTVT.